What follows are 8 T cell receptor beta chains derived from one specimen sequenced in a study of vaccination and CD4 T cells after COVID-19. Sequence data for DNA of cultured CD4+ T cells were generated by the Oncomine TCR Beta short-read assay. MiXCR, applied by TCRdb to the PCR reads, yields one record per CDR3 protein. The top ten hold roughly 15% of the sample, which has 15,000 to 20,000 distinct CDR3 sequences, more than 50% seen once. These receptors lack a known antigen. Described treatment: approximately 9-day PBMC culture with coronavirus spike peptide pools or control peptides (ViraFEST assay). This sample comprised CD4+ T cells from blood, cultured in vitro, obtained before SARS-CoV-2 vaccination. Receptors were obtained from a human donor who had recovered from COVID-19.

The chain employs TRBV5-6 and TRBJ2-5; D gene unclear. The germline V gene encodes CDR1 SGHDT and CDR2 YYEEEE. The V end was cut by 1 base, the J end by 3 bases, with 7 bases between. CDR3 length: 13 residues. CDR3 protein: CASSLRPEETQYF. Written as DNA, the CDR3 is TGTGCCAGCAGCTTGAGGCCCGAAGAGACCCAGTACTTC. The entire variable domain, with the rest obtained from reference TRBV5-6 and TRBJ2-5, is as follows: DAGVTQSPTHLIKTRGQQVTLRCSPKSGHDTVSWYQQALGQGPQFIFQYYEEEERQRGNFPDRFSGHQFPNYSSELNVNALLLGDSALYLCASSLRPEETQYFGPGTRLLVL.

The gene calls are TRBV29-1 and TRBJ1-1; a weak D match, TRBD1 (5 bases). The germline V gene has CDR1 SQVTM and CDR2 ANQGSEA. V dropped 5 bases and J dropped 6 bases, with 13 bases sitting between them. The CDR3 covers 12 residues. The CDR3 coding sequence is TGCAGCGTTAAATTCAGGGAGGCTGAAGCTTTCTTT. It encodes CSVKFREAEAFF.

This clonotype was observed a few times. The V call is TRBV6-1, the J call TRBJ1-2; tentative D call: TRBD1 (6 bases). V dropped 7 bases and J dropped 0 bases, with 18 bases sitting between them. Germline V CDR1 and CDR2: MNHNS, SASEGT. CDR3 length equals 16 residues. The CDR3 DNA reads TGTGCCAGCACCCGGGGCAGGGGCCCTTCTAACTATGGCTACACCTTC. Residues: CASTRGRGPSNYGYTF.

Only a few counts were recorded for this clonotype. This chain connects TRBV19 to TRBJ1-5; 12 bases align to TRBD1. Losses at the gene ends were 3 bases for V and 6 bases for J; bases not matched to a gene: 3. This CDR3 has 15 amino acids. Germline V gene sequence: CDR1 LNHDA, CDR2 SQIVND (reference sequence). The CDR3 DNA sequence: TGTGCCAGTAGTATTGGGACAGGGGGCGGTCAGCCCCAGCATTTT. The encoded protein is CASSIGTGGGQPQHF.

In this sample, this clonotype turned up a few times. The chain is built from TRBV20-1 and TRBJ1-6, with D uncertain. The V and J ends lost 1 base and 2 bases respectively, with 6 bases between them. CDR1 and CDR2 from the germline V gene are DFQATT and SNEGSKA (reference sequence). The CDR3 runs to 14 residues. The CDR3 nucleotides are TGCAGTGCTAGAGGGAGGACCTATAATTCACCCCTCCACTTT. Residues: CSARGRTYNSPLHF.

This clonotype was detected only a few times. The chain employs TRBV6-2 or TRBV6-3 and TRBJ1-5, with 8 nucleotides matching TRBD1. Germline V gene data show CDR1 as MNHEY and CDR2 as SVGEGT. The length of the CDR3 is 15 residues. V was clipped by 7 bases and J by 5 bases; unmatched bases: 10. CDR3: CASTSASGGYQPQHF. The CDR3, as DNA: TGTGCCAGCACGTCGGCGTCAGGGGGCTATCAGCCCCAGCATTTT.

This clonotype occurred a few times. V is TRBV7-2 and J is TRBJ1-1; D is perhaps TRBD1 (5 bases). This CDR3 contains 13 residues. Germline CDR1 is SGHTA and CDR2 is FQGNSA. V was cut by 5 bases and J by 8 bases, with 15 bases left in between. DNA for the CDR3: TGTGCCAGCAGCGTCCTCCGGGACGGAGAAGCTTTCTTT. It translates to CASSVLRDGEAFF.

The J gene is TRBJ1-2, the V gene TRBV6-5, with 7 bases aligning to TRBD1. Looked up from germline, CDR1 is MNHEY and CDR2 is SVGAGI. The ends lost 2 bases at V and 7 bases at J; junction bases unmatched: 7. The length of the CDR3 is 14 residues. CDR3 region: CASSYPGQLSGYTF. The CDR3 region has the DNA TGTGCCAGCAGTTACCCGGGACAGCTAAGTGGCTACACCTTC.